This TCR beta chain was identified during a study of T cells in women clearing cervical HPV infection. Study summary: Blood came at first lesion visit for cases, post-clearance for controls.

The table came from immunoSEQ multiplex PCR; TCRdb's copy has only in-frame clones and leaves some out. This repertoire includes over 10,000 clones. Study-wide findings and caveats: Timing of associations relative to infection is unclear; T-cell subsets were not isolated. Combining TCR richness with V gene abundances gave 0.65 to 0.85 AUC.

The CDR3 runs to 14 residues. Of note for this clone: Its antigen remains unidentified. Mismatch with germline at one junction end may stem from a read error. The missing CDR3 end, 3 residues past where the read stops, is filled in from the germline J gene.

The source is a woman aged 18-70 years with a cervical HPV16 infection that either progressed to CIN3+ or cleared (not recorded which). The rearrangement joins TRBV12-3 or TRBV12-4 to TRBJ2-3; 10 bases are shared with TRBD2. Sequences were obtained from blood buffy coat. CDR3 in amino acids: CASRLAGGTDTQYF. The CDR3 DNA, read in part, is TGTGCCAGCAGATTAGCGGGGGGAACAGATACG.